Following are 4 T cell receptor beta chains from one sample sequenced in a study of Graves' ophthalmopathy and Graves' hyperthyroidism. Amplification targeted the TCR beta CDR3 regions, with RNA transcripts as the source material. RT-PCR was first run with HTBI primers, then multiplex PCR in a second round. TCRdb reprocessed the multiplex PCR reads with MiXCR, giving one entry per CDR3 protein. The profile shows about 740,000 distinct CDR3 sequences, 40% of them singletons. The specimen sequenced was peripheral blood. The receptors stem from an adult man with Graves' ophthalmopathy.

This clonotype showed up just once. The germline gene is not matched at one end of the junction; a read error may be the cause. The gene calls are TRBV10-2 and TRBJ2-6, with TRBD2 matching 8 bases. The CDR3 loop spans 15 amino acids. The germline V gene encodes CDR1 WSHSY and CDR2 SAAADI. The CDR3: CASSDISSGVNVLTF. The CDR3, as DNA: TGCGCCAGCAGTGACATAAGTAGCGGGGTCAACGTCCTGACTTTC.

This rearrangement joins TRBV10-3 to TRBJ2-7; 7 bases fit TRBD1. V trimming: 6 bases; J trimming: 3 bases; junction bases outside the gene matches: 5. The CDR3 spans 13 residues. CDR1 and CDR2 from the germline V gene are ENHRY and SYGVKD. CDR3 nucleotide sequence: TGTGCCATCAGCGTGGGACAGAACTACGAGCAGTACTTC. Protein: CAISVGQNYEQYF.

The chain couples TRBV19 to TRBJ1-6; TRBD1 matches 11 bases. This CDR3 is 15 amino acids long. Germline values: CDR1 LNHDA, CDR2 SQIVND (reference sequence). V lost 5 bases to trimming and J lost 9 bases; unmatched junction nucleotides: 6. The CDR3 spells CASSPRTGGCSPLHF. The CDR3 DNA sequence: TGTGCCAGTAGTCCCCGGACAGGGGGCTGTTCACCCCTCCACTTT.

This clonotype was counted once. An end of the junction does not agree with germline; a read error may underlie this. The chain employs TRBV24-1 and TRBJ1-5; D is possibly TRBD1 (6 bases). The CDR3 runs 17 residues. The germline V gene encodes CDR1 KGHDR and CDR2 SFDVKD. The CDR3: CASSPNYGTHSNQPQHF. The CDR3 nucleotides read TGTGCCAGCAGTCCGAACTACGGGACACATAGCAATCAGCCCCAGCATTTT.